This T cell receptor beta chain was recovered during a study of shared clonotypes between healthy human individuals. Repertoires were generated with immunoSEQ multiplex PCR, while TCRdb's copy carries only in-frame clones and drops some. The top ten clones hold 0.39% of a sample with more than 2,000,000 clones, roughly 93% of them seen once. CDR3 length: 14 residues. Trimming removed 4 bases at V and 3 bases at J, with 11 bases between. CDR1 and CDR2 (germline): SGHRS, YFSETQ. This TCR derives from a young man in good health. Some clones in this sample may be carry-over from other donors' samples. The specimen was naive CD4+ T cells from PBMCs. Subset: CD45RA+ positively selected. The chain combines TRBV5-1 with TRBJ1-5; perhaps TRBD1 as D (6 bases). Here the CDR3 DNA reads TGCGCCAGCAGCGTGGACAGCCCCAATCAGCCCCAGCATTTT. This translates into CASSVDSPNQPQHF.